This T cell receptor beta chain was retrieved from a study of CD8+CD57+ T cells in acquired aplastic anemia. About the study: Quantities of DNA derived from sorted CD4+ and CD8+ cells averaged 3.2 ug.

CDR3 length: 16 residues. Per germline, CDR1 DFQATT and CDR2 SNEGSKA (reference sequence). Trimming cost V 1 base and J 3 bases; bases outside gene matches: 10. Sequenced patients had shown CD8+CD57+ cell expansion by flow cytometry. Among the patients, all had severe acquired aplastic anemia. The template used for profiling TCR beta VDJ and CDR3 was genomic DNA. TCRdb re-analysed the reads in MiXCR, keeping a single row per CDR3 protein. Of approximately 250,000 distinct CDR3 sequences listed, roughly 82% were seen once; the top ten hold roughly two fifths. This chain links TRBV20-1 with TRBJ2-3; TRBD2 matches 7 bases. The source is a human donor with aplastic anemia. Sequencing used sorted CD4+, CD8+, or CD8+CD57+ T cells (not recorded which) from PBMCs. The CDR3 region has the DNA TGCAGTGCTAGAGGGCGGGCTAGCGGTTTGACAGATACGCAGTATTTT. Protein product: CSARGRASGLTDTQYF.